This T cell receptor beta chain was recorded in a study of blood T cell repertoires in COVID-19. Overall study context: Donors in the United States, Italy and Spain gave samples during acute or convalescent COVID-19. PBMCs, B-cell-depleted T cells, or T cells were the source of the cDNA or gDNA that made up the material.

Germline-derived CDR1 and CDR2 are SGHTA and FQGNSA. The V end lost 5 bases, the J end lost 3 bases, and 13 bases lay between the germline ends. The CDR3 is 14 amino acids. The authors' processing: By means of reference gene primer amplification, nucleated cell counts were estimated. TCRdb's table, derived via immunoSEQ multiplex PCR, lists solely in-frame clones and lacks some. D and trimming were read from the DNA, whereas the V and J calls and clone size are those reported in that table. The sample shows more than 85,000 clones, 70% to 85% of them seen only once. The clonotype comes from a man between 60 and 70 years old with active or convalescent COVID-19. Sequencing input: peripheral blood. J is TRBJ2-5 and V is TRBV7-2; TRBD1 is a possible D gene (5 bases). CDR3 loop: CASSPPRAEETQYF. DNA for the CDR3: TGTGCCAGCAGCCCGCCCAGGGCCGAAGAGACCCAGTACTTC.